This T cell receptor beta chain originates from a study of blood T cell repertoires in COVID-19. Study-level information: There were acute and convalescent COVID-19 samples, and they came from the United States, Italy and Spain. Sources were T cells, B-cell-depleted T cells, or PBMCs; the material itself was cDNA or gDNA.

The germline V gene encodes CDR1 SGHDT and CDR2 YYEEEE. The CDR3 is made up of 14 amino acids. V lost 7 bases to trimming and J lost 6 bases, with 19 bases between them. Original methodology: Estimates of nucleated cell counts were drawn from the amplification of reference gene primers. Assay: immunoSEQ multiplex PCR; the TCRdb copy retains only in-frame clones and omits some. The V and J calls and the clone size are those of that table, but D and trimming were determined from the DNA. The sample holds around 110,000 clones; less than 85% are singletons and the top ten take roughly 2.4%. The sequencing sample was made of peripheral blood. The rearrangement uses TRBV5-6 and TRBJ1-2, with a tentative D call TRBD1 (5 bases). This TCR was recovered from a man aged 30 to 39 with acute or convalescent COVID-19. CDR3 DNA sequence: TGTGCCAGCTTCTCGGGTGGGGGGACCAATGGCTACACCTTC. Its protein is CASFSGGGTNGYTF.